Sequencing of this TCR beta chain was carried out in a study of blood T cell repertoires in COVID-19. At the level of the study: Whether acute or convalescent, the COVID-19 samples came from the United States, Italy and Spain. PBMCs, B-cell-depleted T cells, or T cells provided the cDNA or gDNA that made up the material.

This clone was picked up one time. Original analysis: Using reference gene primer amplification, nucleated cell counts were estimated. This table comes from immunoSEQ multiplex PCR, and its TCRdb copy is limited to in-frame clones, with some not included. V, J and clone size were drawn from that table, and D and trimming were deduced from the DNA. The data show 95,000 to 110,000 clones, roughly nine tenths seen once. Germline CDR1 MNHNY, CDR2 SVGAGI (reference sequence). The CDR3 extends over 12 amino acids. Trimming at V came to 5 bases and at J to 4 bases, leaving 2 bases not matched to a gene. The material sequenced was peripheral blood. The rearrangement links TRBV6-6 to TRBJ2-7; 7 nucleotides agree with TRBD1. This clonotype originated in an elderly woman in a cohort sampled during active COVID-19. In DNA form, the CDR3 reads TGTGCCAGCAGTGAGGGACAGTACGAGCAGTACTTC. The encoded protein is CASSEGQYEQYF.